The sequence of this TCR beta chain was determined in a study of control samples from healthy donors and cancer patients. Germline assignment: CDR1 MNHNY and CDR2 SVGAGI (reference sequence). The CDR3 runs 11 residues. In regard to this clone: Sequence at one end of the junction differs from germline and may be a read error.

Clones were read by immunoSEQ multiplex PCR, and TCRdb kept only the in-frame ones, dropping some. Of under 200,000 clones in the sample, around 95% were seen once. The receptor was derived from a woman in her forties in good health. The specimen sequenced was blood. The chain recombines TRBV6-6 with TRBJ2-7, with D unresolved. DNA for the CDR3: TGTGCCAGCAGTTACATGGAGTCTATAAACTTC. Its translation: CASSYMESINF.